The 27 T cell receptor beta chains reported below all come from one sample, sequenced in a study of long-term antiretroviral therapy in people with HIV (dated by TCRdb to 2022 to 2024). The immunoSEQ hsTCRB v3.0 assay was used at survey level resolution for TRB variable region sequencing. TCRdb limited this immuneACCESS table to in-frame rearrangements with V and J called. A share of clones is missing; checked studies link under half to unresolved V genes, and the rest is unexplained. The sample includes about 11,000 clones, with around 80% observed a single time. Around an eighth of the sample comes from the top ten. Material: unsorted PBMCs, obtained 1.2 years after starting antiretroviral therapy. These receptors all come from a man aged 40-49 years with HIV.

The chain has TRBV5-1 and TRBJ2-5, with D perhaps TRBD2 (5 bases). Trimming left V 0 bases short and J 5 bases short, with 5 bases between. CDR3 length: 12 amino acids. Germline-derived CDR1 and CDR2 are SGHRS and YFSETQ. As DNA, the CDR3 is TGCGCCAGCAGCTTGGGGGAGGAGACCCAGTACTTC. Translating it yields CASSLGEETQYF.

This clone was seen a few times. The chain is built from TRBV5-1 and TRBJ1-2, with 9 bases aligning to TRBD1. The CDR3 contains 16 residues. V trimming: 1 base; J trimming: 2 bases; junction bases outside the gene matches: 6. From germline, CDR1 is SGHRS and CDR2 YFSETQ. The CDR3 nucleotides read TGCGCCAGCAGCTTGATCCAGGGACAGGGAAACTATGGCTACACCTTC. Its translation is CASSLIQGQGNYGYTF.

V gene TRBV30 combines with J gene TRBJ1-2; D remains ambiguous. This CDR3 region has 15 residues. The V and J ends lost 5 bases and 1 base respectively, with 17 bases between them. CDR1 is GTSNPN, CDR2 SVGIG, per germline (reference sequence). CDR3 DNA: TGTGCCTGGGGCCCTGCGACAAGTCTTAACTATGGCTACACCTTC. This sequence encodes CAWGPATSLNYGYTF.

The CDR3 bases are TGTGCCAGCAGGATCCTGGTAGATACGCAGTATTTT. This translates into CASRILVDTQYF. J is TRBJ2-3 and V is TRBV13; D unclear. The CDR3 loop spans 12 amino acids. Germline V lookup: CDR1 PRHDT, CDR2 FYEKMQ (reference sequence). V lost 6 bases and J 5 bases, leaving 9 bases between the germline ends.

The chain recombines TRBV27 with TRBJ2-2, with a tentative D call TRBD2 (5 bases). The germline CDR1 and CDR2 sequences are MNHEY and SMNVEV (reference sequence). The CDR3 runs 13 residues. V dropped 0 bases and J dropped 8 bases, with 7 bases sitting between them. CDR3 residues: CASSLSGRGELFF. DNA for the CDR3: TGTGCCAGCAGTTTATCTGGGAGAGGGGAGCTGTTTTTT.

The genes are TRBV15 and TRBJ2-3, with a tentative D call TRBD1 (6 bases). V gave up 0 bases and J gave up 2 bases, with 9 bases separating them. The germline CDR1 and CDR2 sequences are LNHNV and YYDKDF (reference sequence). The length of the CDR3 is 15 residues. This chain's CDR3 is CATSRDRGATDTQYF. The CDR3 nucleotides read TGTGCCACCAGCAGAGACAGGGGAGCCACAGATACGCAGTATTTT.

The chain couples TRBV6-6 to TRBJ1-1, with TRBD1 as a possible D gene (6 bases). The CDR3 has 14 amino acids. Germline CDR1 is MNHNY and CDR2 is SVGAGI (reference sequence). Trimming stripped 5 bases from V and 0 bases from J, with 10 bases between. CDR3 coding DNA: TGTGCCAGCAGTAAAGGGACAATGAACACTGAAGCTTTCTTT. Amino acids: CASSKGTMNTEAFF.

V usage is TRBV6-1 and J usage is TRBJ1-2; D is undetermined. V was pared by 6 bases and J by 5 bases, with 13 bases between. The germline CDR1 and CDR2 sequences are MNHNS and SASEGT. This CDR3 contains 13 residues. CDR3 in DNA: TGTGCCAGCAGCCCCGGAGGGCCTTATGGCTACACCTTC. This gives the protein CASSPGGPYGYTF.

This chain links TRBV15 with TRBJ1-6; D possibly corresponds to TRBD1 (5 bases). CDR3 length: 13 residues. Germline assignment: CDR1 LNHNV and CDR2 YYDKDF (reference sequence). Trimming stripped 5 bases from V and 8 bases from J, with 10 bases between. CDR3 coding DNA: TGTGCCACCAGCTTGATGACAGATTCACCCCTCCACTTT. Protein sequence: CATSLMTDSPLHF. Combining the CDR3 with reference TRBV15 and TRBJ1-6 gives the whole variable domain DAMVIQNPRYQVTQFGKPVTLSCSQTLNHNVMYWYQQKSSQAPKLLFHYYDKDFNNEADTPDNFQSRRPNTSFCFLDIRSPGLGDTAMYLCATSLMTDSPLHFGNGTRLTVT.

This sequence joins TRBV5-1 and TRBJ2-7; TRBD2 agrees at 10 bases. The CDR3 contains 14 residues. Trimming took 1 base from V and 2 from J; bases not matched to a gene: 0. Looked up from germline, CDR1 is SGHRS and CDR2 is YFSETQ. The DNA for the CDR3 is TGCGCCAGCAGCTTGCTAGCGGGGGCCTACGAGCAGTACTTC. Amino acid sequence: CASSLLAGAYEQYF.

The chain is built from TRBV18 and TRBJ2-7; 7 bases match TRBD1. This CDR3 spans 15 amino acids. Trimming removed 3 bases from V and 5 bases from J; junction bases left unmatched: 10. Germline V lookup: CDR1 KGHSH, CDR2 LQKENI. The CDR3 DNA sequence: TGTGCCAGCTCACCTGGACAGGAGAGGGCCCACGAGCAGTACTTC. Translated, it gives CASSPGQERAHEQYF.

This sequence joins TRBV6-6 and TRBJ2-2, with unresolved D. Germline CDR1 is MNHNY and CDR2 is SVGAGI (reference sequence). This CDR3 contains 15 residues. Trimming pared 4 bases from V and 0 bases from J, leaving 9 bases between. The CDR3 region is CASSWTAPNTGELFF. CDR3 in DNA: TGTGCCAGCAGTTGGACGGCCCCGAACACCGGGGAGCTGTTTTTT.

This chain's CDR3 is CASSLSVRNSPLHF. The CDR3 nucleotides read TGTGCCAGCAGTTTATCTGTTCGGAATTCACCCCTCCACTTT. The chain combines TRBV27 with TRBJ1-6; D call uncertain. This CDR3 has 14 residues. The germline gives CDR1 MNHEY, CDR2 SMNVEV (reference sequence). Trimming took off 0 bases at V and 7 bases at J, with 7 bases between the two ends.

The J gene is TRBJ2-1, the V gene TRBV19; TRBD1 might be the D (6 bases). Deletions cut 5 bases from V and 0 bases from J, with 11 bases between. The germline V gene encodes CDR1 LNHDA and CDR2 SQIVND (reference sequence). The CDR3 spans 15 residues. Here the CDR3 DNA reads TGTGCCAGTAGTCTAGGGGGAAGCTCCTACAATGAGCAGTTCTTC. Protein sequence: CASSLGGSSYNEQFF.

About this clone itself: Other DNA sequences of this sample code for an identical CDR3. The chain carries TRBV19 and TRBJ2-7; D is unresolved. This CDR3 is 14 amino acids long. The V gene lost 1 base and the J gene lost 3 bases, with 10 bases spanning the gap. Germline V gene lookup returns CDR1 LNHDA and CDR2 SQIVND (reference sequence). For the CDR3, the DNA is TGTGCCAGTAGTATAGGCGCACGCGGCTACGAGCAGTACTTC. Translating gives CASSIGARGYEQYF.

The rearrangement links TRBV6-6 to TRBJ2-2; D is perhaps TRBD2 (7 bases). Trimming removed 7 bases from V and 7 bases from J, with 19 bases in between. The CDR3 spans 15 residues. Germline V lookup: CDR1 MNHNY, CDR2 SVGAGI (reference sequence). CDR3 loop: CASNPSGGQSGELFF. The CDR3 DNA is TGTGCCAGCAACCCCTCCGGGGGGCAAAGCGGGGAGCTGTTTTTT.

This clone was found a few times. This chain links TRBV30 with TRBJ2-4, with D perhaps given as TRBD1 or TRBD2 (5 bases each). V shed 3 bases and J shed 6 bases, with 12 bases lying between them. The CDR3 sequence is 13 residues long. Germline V lookup: CDR1 GTSNPN, CDR2 SVGIG (reference sequence). This CDR3 is CAWSQGTGNIQYF. Here the CDR3 DNA reads TGTGCCTGGAGCCAAGGGACGGGAAACATTCAGTACTTC.

This clone was recorded only once. The rearrangement links TRBV6-1 to TRBJ2-1, with 12 positions matching TRBD1. V trimming: 5 bases; J trimming: 9 bases; junction bases outside the gene matches: 8. The CDR3 has 15 amino acids. Germline V gene sequence: CDR1 MNHNS, CDR2 SASEGT. CDR3 nucleotides: TGTGCCAGCAGTCCGGGACAGGGGGCTAGGGGTGAGCAGTTCTTC. This encodes CASSPGQGARGEQFF.

V usage is TRBV19 and J usage is TRBJ2-3, with D perhaps given as TRBD1 or TRBD2 (5 bases each). Trimming stripped 2 bases from V and 2 bases from J, with 11 bases between. This CDR3 has 15 residues. Germline V gives CDR1 LNHDA, CDR2 SQIVND (reference sequence). CDR3 in amino acids: CASSIFGGTTDTQYF. The CDR3 nucleotides are TGTGCCAGTAGTATATTTGGGGGAACCACAGATACGCAGTATTTT.

The chain employs TRBV5-5 and TRBJ2-2; D tentatively reads TRBD1 or TRBD2 (5 bases each). The V gene lost 1 base and the J gene lost 2 bases, with 12 bases spanning the gap. Germline values: CDR1 SGHKS, CDR2 YYEKEE (reference sequence). The CDR3 sequence is 16 residues long. CDR3 sequence reads: CASSLLGRDNTGELFF. In DNA form, the CDR3 reads TGTGCCAGCAGCTTGTTAGGCAGGGACAACACCGGGGAGCTGTTTTTT.

The J gene is TRBJ1-6, the V gene TRBV5-1; TRBD1 matches 7 bases. Germline V lookup: CDR1 SGHRS, CDR2 YFSETQ. The CDR3 extends over 19 amino acids. Trimming cost V 0 bases and J 7 bases; bases outside gene matches: 16. The CDR3 nucleotides read TGCGCCAGCAGCTTGGGGCGAAGACAGGGTAATATCTACAATTCACCCCTCCACTTT. Translated, it gives CASSLGRRQGNIYNSPLHF.

V and J are TRBV5-6 and TRBJ1-4; 9 bases align to TRBD1. The CDR3 has 14 amino acids. Trimming at V came to 3 bases and at J to 8 bases, leaving 5 bases not matched to a gene. Germline CDR1 and CDR2: SGHDT and YYEEEE. The CDR3 loop reads CASSSTGGTEKLFF. The CDR3 DNA follows: TGTGCCAGCAGCTCTACAGGGGGCACGGAAAAACTGTTTTTT.

The chain employs TRBV28 and TRBJ2-1; 11 positions match TRBD2. Trimming took 11 bases from V and 7 from J; bases not matched to a gene: 10. The CDR3 consists of 14 residues. Germline-derived CDR1 and CDR2 are MDHEN and SYDVKM. CDR3 DNA sequence: TGTGCCGGCGGCCCTAGCGGGGGGAAGAATGAGCAGTTCTTC. Translation gives CAGGPSGGKNEQFF.

This sequence joins TRBV29-1 and TRBJ1-1; no firm D call. Germline CDR1 is SQVTM and CDR2 is ANQGSEA. The V gene lost 7 bases and the J gene lost 4 bases, with 10 bases spanning the gap. The CDR3 has 11 amino acids. The CDR3 DNA reads as TGCAGCGGTACGCAGAGCACTGAAGCTTTCTTT. The encoded protein is CSGTQSTEAFF.

V is TRBV5-4 and J is TRBJ2-1, with a tentative D call TRBD2 (7 bases). CDR1 SGHNT and CDR2 YYREEE come from the germline V gene (reference sequence). V was cut by 5 bases and J by 5 bases, with 17 bases left in between. The length of the CDR3 is 15 residues. In DNA form, the CDR3 reads TGTGCCAGCAGATTGATGGGGGCGGGAGACAATGAGCAGTTCTTC. It codes for CASRLMGAGDNEQFF.

The chain has TRBV6-9 and TRBJ2-2; a weak D match, TRBD1 (5 bases). The CDR3 contains 15 residues. With 2 bases removed from V and 1 base from J, the gap between germline ends came to 8 bases. Germline CDR1 reads MNHGY; CDR2 reads SVAAGI. The CDR3 nucleotides are TGTGCCAGCAGTTATAAGGGGTTGAACACCGGGGAGCTGTTTTTT. It is translated as CASSYKGLNTGELFF.

The chain carries TRBV6-5 and TRBJ2-1; 9 nucleotides match TRBD2. The CDR3 runs 15 residues. Germline CDR1 reads MNHEY; CDR2 reads SVGAGI. The ends lost 8 bases at V and 4 bases at J; junction bases unmatched: 9. The CDR3 spells CASVRGGGAYNEQFF. The CDR3 DNA reads TGTGCCAGCGTACGGGGCGGGGGGGCATACAATGAGCAGTTCTTC.